The entry that follows covers one T cell receptor (beta chain) sequence. 13 Jbeta primers and 60 Vbeta primers were used for the PCR. Using immunoSEQ multiplex PCR, the repertoire was profiled, and TCRdb retains in-frame clones only, with some absent. Among some 180,000 clones listed, over 70% were seen once. This sample is drawn from a study of cytomegalovirus exposure and HLA in healthy donors. The CDR3 consists of 15 residues. The germline gives CDR1 SGHDT, CDR2 YYEEEE. Losses at the gene ends were 0 bases for V and 6 bases for J; bases not matched to a gene: 1. The chain employs TRBV5-6 and TRBJ2-1; 12 nucleotides agree with TRBD2. The TCR sequence derives from a man aged 40-55 years in good health and CMV-seropositive. The material sequenced was PBMCs. CDR3: CASSLGLAGANEQFF. In nucleotides, the CDR3 is TGTGCCAGCAGCTTGGGACTAGCGGGAGCCAATGAGCAGTTCTTC.